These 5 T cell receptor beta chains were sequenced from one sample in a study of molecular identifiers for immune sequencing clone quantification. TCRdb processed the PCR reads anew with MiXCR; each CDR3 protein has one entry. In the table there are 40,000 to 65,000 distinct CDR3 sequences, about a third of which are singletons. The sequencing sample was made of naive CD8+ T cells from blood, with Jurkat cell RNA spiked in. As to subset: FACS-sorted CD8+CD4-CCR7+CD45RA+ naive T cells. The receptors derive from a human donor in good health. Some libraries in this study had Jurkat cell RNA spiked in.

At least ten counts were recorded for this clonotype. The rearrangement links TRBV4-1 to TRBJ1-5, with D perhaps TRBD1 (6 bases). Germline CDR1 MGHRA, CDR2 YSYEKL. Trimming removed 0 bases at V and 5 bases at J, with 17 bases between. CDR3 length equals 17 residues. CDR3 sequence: CASSQDQGGGAYQPQHF. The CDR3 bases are TGCGCCAGCAGCCAAGATCAAGGGGGGGGCGCGTATCAGCCCCAGCATTTT.

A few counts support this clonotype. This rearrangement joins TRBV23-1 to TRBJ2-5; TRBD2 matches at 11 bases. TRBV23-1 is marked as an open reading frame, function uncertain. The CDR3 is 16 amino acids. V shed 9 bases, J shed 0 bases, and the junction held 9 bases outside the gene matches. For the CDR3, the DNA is TGCGCCAGAGGGACTAGCGGCACCCCAAACCAAGAGACCCAGTACTTC. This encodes CARGTSGTPNQETQYF.

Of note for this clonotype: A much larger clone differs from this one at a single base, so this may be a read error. CDR3 nucleotides: TGTGCCAGCAGCGGACAGCTACTCTACAATGAGCAGTTCTTC. Its translation: CASSGQLLYNEQFF. This sequence joins TRBV7-2 and TRBJ2-1; D is possibly TRBD1 (6 bases). CDR1 is SGHTA and CDR2 is FQGNSA in the germline V gene. V lost 5 bases to trimming and J lost 3 bases, with 11 bases between them. The CDR3 totals 14 residues.

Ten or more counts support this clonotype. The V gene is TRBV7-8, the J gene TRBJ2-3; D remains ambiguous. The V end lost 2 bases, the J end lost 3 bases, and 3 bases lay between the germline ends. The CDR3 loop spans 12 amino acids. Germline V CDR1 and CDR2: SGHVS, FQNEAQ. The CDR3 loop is CASSLWTDTQYF. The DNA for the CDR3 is TGTGCCAGCAGCTTATGGACAGATACGCAGTATTTT. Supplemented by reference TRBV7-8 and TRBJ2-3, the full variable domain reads GAGVSQSPRYKVAKRGQDVALRCDPISGHVSLFWYQQALGQGPEFLTYFQNEAQLDKSGLPSDRFFAERPEGSVSTLKIQRTQQEDSAVYLCASSLWTDTQYFGPGTRLTVL.

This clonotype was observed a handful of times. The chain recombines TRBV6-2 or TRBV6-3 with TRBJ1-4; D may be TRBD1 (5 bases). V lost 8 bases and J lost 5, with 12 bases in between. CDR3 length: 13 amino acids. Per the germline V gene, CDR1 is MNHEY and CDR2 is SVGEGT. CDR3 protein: CASRDSWNEKLFF. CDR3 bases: TGTGCCAGCCGAGACAGTTGGAATGAAAAACTGTTTTTT.